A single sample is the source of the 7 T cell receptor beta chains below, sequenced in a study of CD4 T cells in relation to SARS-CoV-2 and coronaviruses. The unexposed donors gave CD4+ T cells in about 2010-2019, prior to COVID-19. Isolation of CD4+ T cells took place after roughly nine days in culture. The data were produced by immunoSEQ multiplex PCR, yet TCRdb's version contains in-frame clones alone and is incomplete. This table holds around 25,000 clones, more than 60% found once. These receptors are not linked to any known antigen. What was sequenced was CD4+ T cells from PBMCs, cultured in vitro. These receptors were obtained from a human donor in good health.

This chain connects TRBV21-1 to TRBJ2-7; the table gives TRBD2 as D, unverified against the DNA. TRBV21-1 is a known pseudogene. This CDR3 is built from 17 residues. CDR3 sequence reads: CASSKLKGSGCSYEQYF. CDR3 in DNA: TGTGCCAGCAGCAAACTGAAGGGTAGCGGGTGTTCCTACGAGCAGTACTTC.

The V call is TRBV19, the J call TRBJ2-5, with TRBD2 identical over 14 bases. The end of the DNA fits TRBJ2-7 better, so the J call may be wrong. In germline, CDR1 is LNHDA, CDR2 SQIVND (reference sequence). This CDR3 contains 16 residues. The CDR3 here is CASRGQGLAGASEQYF. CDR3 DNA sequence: TGTGCCAGTAGGGGCCAGGGACTAGCGGGGGCGTCCGAGCAGTACTTC.

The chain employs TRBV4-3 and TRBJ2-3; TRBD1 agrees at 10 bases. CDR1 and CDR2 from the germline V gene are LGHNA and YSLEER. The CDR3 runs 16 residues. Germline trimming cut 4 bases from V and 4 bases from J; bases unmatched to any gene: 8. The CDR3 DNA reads TGCGCCAGCAGCCTGACTGGACAGGGGGTTTCAGATACGCAGTATTTT. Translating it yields CASSLTGQGVSDTQYF.

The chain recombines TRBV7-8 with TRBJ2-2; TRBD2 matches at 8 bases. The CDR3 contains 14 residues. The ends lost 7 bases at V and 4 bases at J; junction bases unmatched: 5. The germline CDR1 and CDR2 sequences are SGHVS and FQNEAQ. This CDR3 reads CASTFREGTGELFF. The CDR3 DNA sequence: TGTGCCAGCACCTTCCGGGAGGGCACCGGGGAGCTGTTTTTT.

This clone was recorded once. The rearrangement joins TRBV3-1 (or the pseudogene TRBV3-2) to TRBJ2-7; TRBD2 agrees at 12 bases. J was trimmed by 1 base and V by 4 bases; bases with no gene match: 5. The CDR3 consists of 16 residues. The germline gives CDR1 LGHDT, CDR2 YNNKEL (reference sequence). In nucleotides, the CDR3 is TGTGCCAGCAGCCTGGGACTAGCGGGCGTATCCTACGAGCAGTACTTC. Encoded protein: CASSLGLAGVSYEQYF.

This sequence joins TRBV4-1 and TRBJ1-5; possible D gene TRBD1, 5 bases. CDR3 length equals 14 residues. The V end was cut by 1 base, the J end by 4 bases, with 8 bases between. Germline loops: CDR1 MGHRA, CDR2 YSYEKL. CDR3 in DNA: TGCGCCAGCAGCCAAGGTCCAGGGAATCAGCCCCAGCATTTT. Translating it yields CASSQGPGNQPQHF.

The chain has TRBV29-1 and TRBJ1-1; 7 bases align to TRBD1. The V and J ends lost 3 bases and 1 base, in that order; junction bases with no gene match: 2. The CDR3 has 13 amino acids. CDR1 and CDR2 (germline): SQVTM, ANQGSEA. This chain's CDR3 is CSVEGQQNTEAFF. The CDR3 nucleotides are TGCAGCGTTGAGGGACAGCAGAACACTGAAGCTTTCTTT.